A single sample is the source of the 9 T cell receptor beta chains below, sequenced in a study of cytomegalovirus exposure and HLA in healthy donors. PCR involved 60 Vbeta and 13 Jbeta primers. Profiled with immunoSEQ multiplex PCR; TCRdb holds only in-frame clones, not every one. The repertoire holds 110,000 to 150,000 clones, with 76% as singletons. The sample comprised PBMCs. These receptors all stem from a woman aged 35 to 49 in good health and CMV-seronegative.

On this clone: One junction end does not reproduce the germline sequence, and a read error may be involved. V usage is TRBV5-4 and J usage is TRBJ1-5, with 10 bases fitting TRBD1. The length of the CDR3 is 17 residues. Germline V gives CDR1 SGHNT, CDR2 YYREEE (reference sequence). For the CDR3, the DNA is TGCGCCAGCAGCCAATCCGAGACAGGGGGCCTTAATCAGCCCCAGCATTTT. This codes for CASSQSETGGLNQPQHF.

This clone was detected once. The chain has TRBV5-1 and TRBJ2-7, with D perhaps matching TRBD1 (6 bases). The CDR3 loop spans 14 amino acids. Trimming removed 5 bases at V and 0 bases at J, with 12 bases between. Germline CDR1 SGHRS, CDR2 YFSETQ. The CDR3 protein is CASRLQQGSYEQYF. The DNA of the CDR3 is TGCGCCAGCAGACTTCAACAGGGCTCCTACGAGCAGTACTTC.

The chain is built from TRBV6-5 and TRBJ2-3; D perhaps matches TRBD2 (6 bases). Germline V lookup: CDR1 MNHEY, CDR2 SVGAGI. The CDR3 runs 16 residues. Trimming removed 1 base at V and 5 bases at J, with 16 bases between. The CDR3 sequence is CASSYWGGTKGDTQYF. The CDR3 DNA follows: TGTGCCAGCAGTTACTGGGGCGGGACCAAGGGAGATACGCAGTATTTT.

The chain has TRBV6-1 and TRBJ1-5; 7 nucleotides match TRBD1. The J segment lost 1 base and the V segment lost 3 bases, leaving 3 bases of the junction unmatched. Germline-derived CDR1 and CDR2 are MNHNS and SASEGT. CDR3 length: 15 amino acids. In nucleotides, the CDR3 is TGTGCCAGCAGTGAGTGGGGACAGAGCAATCAGCCCCAGCATTTT. It yields the protein CASSEWGQSNQPQHF.

V is TRBV30 and J is TRBJ2-5; the D is unclear. The DNA end is a closer match to TRBJ2-7, so the J assignment may be wrong. Germline CDR1 reads GTSNPN; CDR2 reads SVGIG (reference sequence). The CDR3 loop spans 16 amino acids. CDR3 loop: CAWSAPIGRVRHEQYF. In DNA form, the CDR3 reads TGTGCCTGGAGTGCTCCCATAGGTCGGGTTCGGCACGAGCAGTACTTC.

V gene TRBV7-5 combines with J gene TRBJ1-5. TRBV7-5 is annotated as a pseudogene. The length of the CDR3 is 17 residues. The CDR3 nucleotides are TGTGTCAGAAGTTTCAGTCGGGAGGGTTGGAGCAATCAGCCCCAGCATTTT. This translates into CVRSFSREGWSNQPQHF.

The genes are TRBV6-5 and TRBJ1-2; the D gene is possibly TRBD1 (6 bases). V was clipped by 0 bases and J by 7 bases, with 18 bases between them. The CDR3 consists of 16 residues. Germline CDR1 reads MNHEY; CDR2 reads SVGAGI. The CDR3 region has the DNA TGTGCCAGCAGTTACTCGGGGACACGGTCAATTGTTGGCTACACCTTC. It specifies CASSYSGTRSIVGYTF.

This chain links TRBV14 with TRBJ1-2; a weak D match, TRBD1 (5 bases). The CDR3 consists of 17 residues. Germline loops: CDR1 SGHDN, CDR2 FVKESK. V dropped 1 base and J dropped 4 bases, with 19 bases sitting between them. CDR3 loop: CASSQADKAYPPYGYTF. Here the CDR3 DNA reads TGTGCCAGCAGCCAAGCGGACAAGGCGTACCCCCCCTATGGCTACACCTTC. The variable domain in full, with the rest retrieved from reference TRBV14 and TRBJ1-2, is EAGVTQFPSHSVIEKGQTVTLRCDPISGHDNLYWYRRVMGKEIKFLLHFVKESKQDESGMPNNRFLAERTGGTYSTLKVQPAELEDSGVYFCASSQADKAYPPYGYTFGSGTRLTVV.

The chain couples TRBV25-1 to TRBJ1-1, with TRBD1 as a possible D gene (5 bases). The CDR3 covers 15 residues. Germline CDR1 MGHDK, CDR2 SYGVNS. The V gene lost 2 bases and the J gene lost 4 bases, with 14 bases spanning the gap. CDR3 sequence (DNA): TGTGCCAGCAGTGAAAGTTATCCGGGGGTCACTGAAGCTTTCTTT. This sequence encodes CASSESYPGVTEAFF. The full variable domain, rest sourced from reference TRBV25-1 and TRBJ1-1, is EADIYQTPRYLVIGTGKKITLECSQTMGHDKMYWYQQDPGMELHLIHYSYGVNSTEKGDLSSESTVSRIRTEHFPLTLESARPSHTSQYLCASSESYPGVTEAFFGQGTRLTVV.